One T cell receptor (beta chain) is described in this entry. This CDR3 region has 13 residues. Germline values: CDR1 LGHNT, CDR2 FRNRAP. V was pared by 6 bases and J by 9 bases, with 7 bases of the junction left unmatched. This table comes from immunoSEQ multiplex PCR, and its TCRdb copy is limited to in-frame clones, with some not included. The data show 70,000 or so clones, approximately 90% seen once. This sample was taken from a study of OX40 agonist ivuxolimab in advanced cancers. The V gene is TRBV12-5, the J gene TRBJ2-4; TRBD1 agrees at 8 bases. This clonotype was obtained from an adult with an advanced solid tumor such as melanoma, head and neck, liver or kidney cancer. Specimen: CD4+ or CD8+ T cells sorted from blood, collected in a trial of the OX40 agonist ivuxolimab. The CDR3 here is CASGQGQGRIQYF. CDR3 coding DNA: TGTGCTAGTGGACAAGGACAGGGACGCATTCAGTACTTC.